The clone carrying this T cell receptor beta chain turned up a few times. The data stem from a study of human T cells and chemical hapten exposure. The sample's time point: patch test 1, 2 weeks after DPC sensitization. As for treatment: therapeutic diphenylcyclopropenone sensitization with weekly scalp DPC. Someone pulled total RNA out of unfractionated whole blood. Trimming left V 4 bases short and J 3 bases short, with 13 bases between. The CDR3 totals 14 residues. Germline V gene sequence: CDR1 MGHDK, CDR2 SYGVNS. TCRdb called the RACE reads again in MiXCR, with one record for every CDR3 protein. The sample consists of 300,000 to 350,000 distinct CDR3 sequences, 6% to 8.5% of them appearing once.

Sample: whole blood, taken in connection with sensitization to the hapten diphenylcyclopropenone (DPC). The chain employs TRBV25-1 and TRBJ2-7; D may be TRBD1 (6 bases). This receptor was taken from a woman aged 18-29 years with alopecia areata. Some clones in this sample may be carry-over from other donors' samples. The CDR3 sequence: CASSAGHESYEQYF. The CDR3 DNA sequence: TGTGCCAGCAGTGCGGGACATGAGAGCTACGAGCAGTACTTC.